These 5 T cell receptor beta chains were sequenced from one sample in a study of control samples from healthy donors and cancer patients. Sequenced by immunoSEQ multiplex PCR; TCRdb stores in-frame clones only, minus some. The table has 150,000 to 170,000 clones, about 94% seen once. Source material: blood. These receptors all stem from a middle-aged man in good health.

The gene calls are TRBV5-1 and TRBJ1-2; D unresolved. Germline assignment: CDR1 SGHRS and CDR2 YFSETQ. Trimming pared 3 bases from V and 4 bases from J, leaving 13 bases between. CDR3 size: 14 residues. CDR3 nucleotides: TGCGCCAGCAGCTCTGATCGAGTAGGCTATGGCTACACCTTC. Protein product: CASSSDRVGYGYTF.

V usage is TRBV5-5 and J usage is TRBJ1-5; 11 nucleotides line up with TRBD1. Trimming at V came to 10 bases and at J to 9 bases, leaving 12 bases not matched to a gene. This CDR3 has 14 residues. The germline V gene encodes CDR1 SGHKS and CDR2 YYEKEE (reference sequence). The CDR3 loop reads CAFYPGQGVWPQHF. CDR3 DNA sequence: TGTGCCTTCTACCCGGGACAGGGGGTTTGGCCCCAGCATTTT. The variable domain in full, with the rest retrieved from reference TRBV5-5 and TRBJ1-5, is DAGVTQSPTHLIKTRGQQVTLRCSPISGHKSVSWYQQVLGQGPQFIFQYYEKEERGRGNFPDRFSARQFPNYSSELNVNALLLGDSALYLCAFYPGQGVWPQHFGDGTRLSIL.

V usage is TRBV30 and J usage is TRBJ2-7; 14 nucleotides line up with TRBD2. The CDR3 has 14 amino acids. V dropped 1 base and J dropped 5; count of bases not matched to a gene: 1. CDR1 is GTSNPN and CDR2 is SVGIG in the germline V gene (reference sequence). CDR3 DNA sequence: TGTGCCTGGAGTGAGACTAGCGGGGGGGACGAGCAGTACTTC. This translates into CAWSETSGGDEQYF.

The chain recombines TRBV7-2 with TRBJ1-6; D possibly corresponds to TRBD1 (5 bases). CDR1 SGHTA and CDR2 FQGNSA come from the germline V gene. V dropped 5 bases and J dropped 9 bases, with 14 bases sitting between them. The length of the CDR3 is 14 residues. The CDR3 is CASSPRQGGSPLHF. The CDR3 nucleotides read TGTGCCAGCAGCCCGCGGCAGGGTGGTTCACCCCTCCACTTT.

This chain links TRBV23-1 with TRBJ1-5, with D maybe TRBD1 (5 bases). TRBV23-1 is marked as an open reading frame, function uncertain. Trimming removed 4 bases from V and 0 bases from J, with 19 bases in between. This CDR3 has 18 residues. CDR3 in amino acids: CASSPLGLRLYSNQPQHF. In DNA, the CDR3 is TGCGCCAGCAGTCCCTTGGGACTCAGACTTTATAGCAATCAGCCCCAGCATTTT.